A few counts support the clone carrying this TCR beta chain. Its antigen is still unknown. V lost 3 bases, J lost 5 bases, and 22 bases lay in between. In germline, CDR1 is LNHDA, CDR2 SQIVND (reference sequence). The CDR3 totals 18 residues. The sample originates from a study of cytomegalovirus exposure and HLA in healthy donors. Study-level points and caveats: Researchers catalogued approximately 170 TCR beta chains as cytomegalovirus-associated.

PCR amplification relied on 60 Vbeta primers (plus 13 Jbeta primers). Here immunoSEQ multiplex PCR was the method, and the copy in TCRdb shows in-frame clones only, minus some. The data contain around 200,000 clones, around three quarters of them singletons. The receptor's source is a woman aged 25 to 39 in good health and CMV-seropositive. The V gene is TRBV19, the J gene TRBJ1-4; D unresolved. The source material was PBMCs. The CDR3 nucleotides read TGTGCCAGTAGTATGGGTTTCAAGGAGGAAGGCTTAAATGAAAAACTGTTTTTT. Protein product: CASSMGFKEEGLNEKLFF.